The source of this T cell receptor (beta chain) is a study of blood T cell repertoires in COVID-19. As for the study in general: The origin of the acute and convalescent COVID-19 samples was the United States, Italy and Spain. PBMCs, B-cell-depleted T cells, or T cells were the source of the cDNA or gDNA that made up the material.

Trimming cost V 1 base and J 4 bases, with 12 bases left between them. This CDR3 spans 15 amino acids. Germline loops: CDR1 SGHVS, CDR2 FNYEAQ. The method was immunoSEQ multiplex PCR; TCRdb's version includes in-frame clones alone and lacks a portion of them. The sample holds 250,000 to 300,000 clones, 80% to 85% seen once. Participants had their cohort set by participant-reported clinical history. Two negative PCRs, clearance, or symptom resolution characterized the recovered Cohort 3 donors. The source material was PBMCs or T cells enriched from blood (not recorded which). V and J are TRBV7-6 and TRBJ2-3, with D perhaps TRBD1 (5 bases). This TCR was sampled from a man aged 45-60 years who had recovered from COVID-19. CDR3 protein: CASSLVAGLADTQYF. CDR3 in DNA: TGTGCCAGCAGCTTAGTGGCAGGGCTTGCAGATACGCAGTATTTT.